This T cell receptor (beta chain) was retrieved from a study of shared clonotypes between healthy human individuals (dated by TCRdb to 2020 to 2022). For the study in its entirety: The cohort comprised two women and three men aged 18 to 49 years. Per donor, three plates each were used for CD4 naive and CD4 memory, two for CD8 naive, and one for CD8 memory. The study deeply sequenced blood TCR repertoires of about 5 healthy adults to estimate repertoire size and the extent of clonotype sharing between individuals. Different laboratories and diverse techniques were used to prepare libraries and sequence TCR repertoires, to increase sequencing depth and limit assay-specific biases. Each donor's leukapheresis produced roughly between roughly 0.9 and 8.9 billion PBMCs. What the work shows at the level of the full study, not this receptor alone: About 5% of naive CD4, 3.5% of naive CD8, around 2.3% of memory CD4, and about 0.4% of memory CD8 clonotypes were shared across a few donors. Pairwise subsampling indicated that sequencing depth was expected to affect the degree of clonotype sharing among donors. Only blood was sampled, and tissue TCR repertoires likely differ from those in blood. Clonotypes shared by all four sorted-subset donors showed higher generation probabilities than non-shared clonotypes. The genetic and exposure-history diversity represented was limited by the small number of donors. Naive subsets generally had larger estimated clonotype richness than memory subsets. Rarefaction of sorted-subset datasets indicated incomplete sequencing despite the large sequencing depth.

CD8 naive samples were CD45RO-negative cells positively selected for CCR7, giving a CD45RA+CCR7+ population that excluded TemRA cells. Healthy HIV-negative adults with no recently reported acute infections or vaccinations were included as donors. Every donor was a Caucasian adult residing in Nashville, Tennessee, USA. After blood collection by leukapheresis, PBMCs were isolated using Ficoll-Histopaque density gradient centrifugation and then cryopreserved in the vapor phase of liquid nitrogen. Analytical flow cytometry was used to check the purity and quantity of every magnetically sorted T cell population. Genomic DNA was isolated from every sorted fraction and measured by UV absorbance on a Nanodrop 2000c. With respect to this clone: No cognate antigen has been identified for it. There are no base qualities to consult, and no much larger clone falls within one base.

Using the deep immunoSEQ assay, TCR CDR3 regions were amplified from genomic DNA by multiplex PCR. Extracted genomic DNA from each cell subset was spread evenly across all wells of several immunoSEQ 96-well plates, with each plate serving as a replicate. For sorted subsets, about 200 ng genomic DNA, equal to 25,000 to 35,000 T cell genomes, was loaded into each replicate PCR. Purified libraries were measured with a Qubit 3.0 fluorometer, size-checked on a Bioanalyzer 2100, and measured again with the KAPA Library Quantification kit. Each immunoSEQ 96-well plate was sequenced on its own single-read 150-cycle Illumina NextSeq 550 flow cell. In the paper's pipeline: Because only junctional sequences without quality scores were contained in the immunoSEQ output, filtering matching that applied to full-length reads could not be performed. Sequences were annotated with PyIR, a Python wrapper for IgBLAST v1.9, using IMGT germline references to assign V/J genes and CDR3. Reads were removed for weak V/J assignments (E-value above 1e-6), missing CDR3, stop codons, out-of-frame junctions, or ambiguous translated residues. V3J clonotypes were defined by identical inferred V gene, J gene, and CDR3 amino acid sequence. The percentage overlap between two repertoires was calculated by dividing the number of shared unique clonotypes by the size of the smaller repertoire. Three approaches were used to assess repertoire richness: RTK rarefaction, the Chao1 estimator, and Recon v2.1 estimates of unobserved clonotypes. OLGA was used to compute generation probabilities for all TCRbeta clonotypes that the gDNA method yielded from a handful of donors. TCRdb stores this immuneACCESS table with in-frame sequences only. Part of the clones is absent; in the studies checked, under half of the shortfall reflects unresolved V genes, and no reason is known for the rest. D and trimming were read from the DNA, whereas the V and J calls and clone size are those reported in that table. Across this sample there are millions of clones, with 93% seen only once. Together, the top ten hold more than 1.5% of the sample.

CDR1 and CDR2 were assigned from the germline V gene (reference sequence) as SEHNR and FQNEAQ. From its cysteine to its phenylalanine, the CDR3 spans 16 amino acids. Of all the DNA, just the CDR3 is kept, 48 bases in frame from base 1. V drops 4 bases and J drops 2 bases, leaving 18 bases in between. The chain links TRBV7-9 with TRBJ2-7; the D gene assignment is perhaps TRBD1 or TRBD2, with each matching 5 bases. The source of this sequence is a man between 18 and 29 years old in good health. Some clones in this sample may be carry-over from other donors' samples. Source material: naive CD8+ T cells from PBMCs. The label giving this sample's cell subset or site can be read as: CD45RA+CCR7+. The DNA is TGTGCCAGCAGCTCTCCGGGACCGACTATCCCCTACGAGCAGTACTTC. It is translated as CASSSPGPTIPYEQYF.